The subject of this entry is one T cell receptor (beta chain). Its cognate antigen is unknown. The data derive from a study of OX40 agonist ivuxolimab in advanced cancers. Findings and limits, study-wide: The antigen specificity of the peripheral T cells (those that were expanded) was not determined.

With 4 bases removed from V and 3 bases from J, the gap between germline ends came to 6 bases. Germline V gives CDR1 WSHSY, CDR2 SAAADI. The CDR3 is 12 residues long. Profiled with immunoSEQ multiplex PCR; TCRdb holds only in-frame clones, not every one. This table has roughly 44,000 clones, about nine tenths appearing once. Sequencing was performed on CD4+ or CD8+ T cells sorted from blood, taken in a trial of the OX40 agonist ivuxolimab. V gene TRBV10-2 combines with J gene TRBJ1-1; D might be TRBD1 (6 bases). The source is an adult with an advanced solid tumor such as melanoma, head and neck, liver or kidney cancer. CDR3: CASSGGHTEAFF. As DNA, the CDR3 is TGCGCCAGCAGTGGGGGGCACACTGAAGCTTTCTTT.